This TCR beta chain was sequenced in a study of shared clonotypes between healthy human individuals. Study context: Aged between 18 and 49, the donors were a couple of women and a few men. Study-wide findings and caveats: As a rule, naive subsets had a larger estimated richness than memory subsets. Generation of non-shared clonotypes was less probable than generation of clonotypes shared by all four donors.

This CDR3 is built from 9 residues. The germline V gene has CDR1 SGHAT and CDR2 FQNNGV. To note about this clone: What it binds is unknown. An end of the junction does not agree with germline; a read error may underlie this.

Profiling relied on immunoSEQ multiplex PCR, and the TCRdb table lists in-frame clones only, not all of them. The sample contains approximately 2,300,000 clones, roughly 92% of which appear only once. Sequenced: naive CD4+ T cells from PBMCs. This sample's subset: CD45RA+ positively selected. The rearrangement links TRBV11-2 to TRBJ2-7; no reliable D call. The sequence was obtained from a man between 18 and 35 years old in good health. Some clones in this sample may be carry-over from other donors' samples. The CDR3, as DNA: TGTGCCAGCAGCCCCGCCAGTAGGTTC. Translation: CASSPASRF.